The sequence of this T cell receptor (beta chain) was determined in a study of T cell repertoires in cytomegalovirus infection. On the study more broadly: HLA-C-restricted CMV epitopes, recently identified, and well-studied HLA-B-restricted ones were used by the study. It was the public TCR beta signatures that indicated both CMV infection and matching HLA type. General study findings and limits: Cumulative public TCR beta family frequency identified carriers of CMV plus the relevant HLA. HLA-C-restricted CMV-specific TCR beta clonotypes prevailed in the ex vivo response.

TCRdb ran MiXCR on the reads and lists one entry per CDR3 protein. The table has 550,000 to 700,000 distinct CDR3 sequences, 40% seen once. After removal of 7 bases from V and 7 bases from J, the junction contained 10 bases not matched to a gene. CDR3 length: 14 residues. The germline V gene has CDR1 MNHEY and CDR2 SVGEGT. On this clonotype: Antigen unknown.

Here the sequenced sample was cultured PBMCs, taken from culture after CMV antigen stimulation. The TCR originated in a human donor in good health (CMV status not recorded). Some clones in this sample may be carry-over from other donors' samples. This chain uses TRBV6-2 or TRBV6-3 with TRBJ2-7, with TRBD2 matching 10 bases. The CDR3 loop is CASTRTSGAGEQYF. The CDR3 DNA is TGTGCCAGCACCAGGACTAGCGGAGCCGGGGAGCAGTACTTC.